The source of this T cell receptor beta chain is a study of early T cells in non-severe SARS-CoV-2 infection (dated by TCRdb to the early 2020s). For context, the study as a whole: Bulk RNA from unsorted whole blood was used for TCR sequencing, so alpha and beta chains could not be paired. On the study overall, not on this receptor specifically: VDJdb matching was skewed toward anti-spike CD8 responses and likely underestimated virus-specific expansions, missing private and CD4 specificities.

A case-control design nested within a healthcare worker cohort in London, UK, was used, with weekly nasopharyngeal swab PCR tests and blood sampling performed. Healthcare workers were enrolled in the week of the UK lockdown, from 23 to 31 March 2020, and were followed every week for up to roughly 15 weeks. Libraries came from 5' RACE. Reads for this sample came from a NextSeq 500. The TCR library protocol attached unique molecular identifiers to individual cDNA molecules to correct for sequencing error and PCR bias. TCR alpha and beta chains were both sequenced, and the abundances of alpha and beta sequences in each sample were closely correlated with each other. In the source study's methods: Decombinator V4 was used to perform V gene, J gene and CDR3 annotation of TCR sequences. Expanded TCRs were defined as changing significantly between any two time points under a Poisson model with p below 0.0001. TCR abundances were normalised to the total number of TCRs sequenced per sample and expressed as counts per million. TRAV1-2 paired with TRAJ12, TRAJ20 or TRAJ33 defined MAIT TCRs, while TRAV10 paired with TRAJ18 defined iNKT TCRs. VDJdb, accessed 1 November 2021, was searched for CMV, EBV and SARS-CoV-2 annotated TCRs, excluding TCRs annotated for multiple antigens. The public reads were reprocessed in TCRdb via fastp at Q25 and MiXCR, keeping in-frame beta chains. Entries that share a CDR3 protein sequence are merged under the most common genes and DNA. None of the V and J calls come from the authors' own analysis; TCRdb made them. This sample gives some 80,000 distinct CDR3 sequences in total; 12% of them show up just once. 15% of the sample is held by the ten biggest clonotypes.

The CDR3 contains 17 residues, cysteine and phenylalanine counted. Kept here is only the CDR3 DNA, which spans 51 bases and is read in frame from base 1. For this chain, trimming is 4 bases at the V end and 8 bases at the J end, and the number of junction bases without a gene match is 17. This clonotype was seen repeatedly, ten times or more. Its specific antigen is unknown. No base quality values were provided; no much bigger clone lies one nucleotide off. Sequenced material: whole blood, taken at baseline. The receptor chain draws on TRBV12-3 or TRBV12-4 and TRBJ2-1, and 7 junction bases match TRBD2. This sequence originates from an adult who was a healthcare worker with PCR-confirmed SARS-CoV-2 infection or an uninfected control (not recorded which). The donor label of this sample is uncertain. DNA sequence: TGTGCCAGCAGTTCACCCCAATGGGGAGGGCTTTTGGATGAGCAGTTCTTC. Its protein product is CASSSPQWGGLLDEQFF.